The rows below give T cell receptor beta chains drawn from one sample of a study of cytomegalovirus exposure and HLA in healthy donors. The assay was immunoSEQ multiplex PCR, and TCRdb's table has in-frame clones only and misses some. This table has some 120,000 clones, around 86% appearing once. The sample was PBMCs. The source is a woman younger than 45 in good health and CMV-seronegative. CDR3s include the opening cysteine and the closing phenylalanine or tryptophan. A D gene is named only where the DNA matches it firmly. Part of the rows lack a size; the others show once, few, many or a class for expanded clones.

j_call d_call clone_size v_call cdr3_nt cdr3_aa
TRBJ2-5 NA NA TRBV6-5 TGTGCCAGCAGTCCCGGGACTGGGGGTCAAGAGACCCAGTACTTC CASSPGTGGQETQYF
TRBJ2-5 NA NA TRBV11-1 TGTGCCAGCAGCTTAGATCGGGGTCGGGAGACCCAGTACTTC CASSLDRGRETQYF
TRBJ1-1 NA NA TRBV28 TGTGCCAGCAACTCCGGGGGCACTGAAGCTTTCTTT CASNSGGTEAFF
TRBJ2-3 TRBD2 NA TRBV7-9 TGTTCCAGCAGCTCGACTAGCGGGAGGCCTAGCACAGATACGCAGTATTTT CSSSSTSGRPSTDTQYF
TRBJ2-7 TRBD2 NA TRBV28 TGTGCCAGCAGACTAAGGGACTACCGATCCTACGAGCAGTACTTC CASRLRDYRSYEQYF
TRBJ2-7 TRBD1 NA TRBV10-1 TGCGCCAGCAGTCCCTCGGGGACAGGGGCCTACGAGCAGTACTTC CASSPSGTGAYEQYF
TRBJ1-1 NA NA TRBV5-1 TGCGCCAGCAACACAGGAGTGGACACTGAAGCTTTCTTT CASNTGVDTEAFF
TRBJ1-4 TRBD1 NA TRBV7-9 TGTGCCAGCAGCCTTGACAGGGTGGGGGAAAAACTGTTTTTT CASSLDRVGEKLFF
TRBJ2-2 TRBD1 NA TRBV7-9 TGTGCCAGCAGCTTTACCGGGACAGGGCCTTCCGGGGAGCTGTTTTTT CASSFTGTGPSGELFF
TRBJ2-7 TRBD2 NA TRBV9 TGTGCCAGCAGCCCGACCGGGACTAGCGGGCCTTACGAGCAGTACTTC CASSPTGTSGPYEQYF
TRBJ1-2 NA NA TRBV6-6 TGTGCCAGCAGACCCGGACAGATCGGAGAGGGCTACACCTTC CASRPGQIGEGYTF
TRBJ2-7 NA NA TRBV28 TGTGCCAGCAGTTCTGACCGGACTGCCCCGAATTCCGAGCAGTACTTC CASSSDRTAPNSEQYF
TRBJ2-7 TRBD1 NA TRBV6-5 TGTGCCAGCAGCCTACAGGGGGTCGAGCAGTACTTC CASSLQGVEQYF
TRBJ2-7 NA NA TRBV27 TGTGCCAGCAGTTTATCGACCCGGAGCGGTCGCGGCTACGAGCAGTACTTC CASSLSTRSGRGYEQYF
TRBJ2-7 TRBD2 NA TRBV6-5 TGTGCCAGCAGAACGGGACTAGCCTCCTACGAGCAGTACTTC CASRTGLASYEQYF
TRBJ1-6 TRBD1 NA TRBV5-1 TGCGCCAGCAGCTCGGGACAGGGCCCCGGGAGGTCACCCCTCCACTTT CASSSGQGPGRSPLHF
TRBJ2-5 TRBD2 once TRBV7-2 TGTGCCAGCAGCTTAGGTACTAGCGGCGAGACCCAGTACTTC CASSLGTSGETQYF
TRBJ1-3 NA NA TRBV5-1 TGCGCCAGCAGCTTCGACACTTCTGGAAACACCATATATTTT CASSFDTSGNTIYF
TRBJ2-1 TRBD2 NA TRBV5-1 TGCGCCAGCAGGAGGGCGGGAGGGCCGAGGAATGAGCAGTTCTTC CASRRAGGPRNEQFF
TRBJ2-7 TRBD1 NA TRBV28 TGTGCCAGCACTAGTCCGGGACAGGTGACCTACGAGCAGTACTTC CASTSPGQVTYEQYF
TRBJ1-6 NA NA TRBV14 TGTGCCAGCAGCCTAAGGACGGGGAATTCACCCCTCCACTTT CASSLRTGNSPLHF
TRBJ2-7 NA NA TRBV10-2 TGCGCCAGCAGTGCCCGGAGGTTCGACTACGAGCAGTACTTC CASSARRFDYEQYF
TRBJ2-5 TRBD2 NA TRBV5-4 TGTGCCAGCAGCTTGACTAGCGGGAGGCAAGAGACCCAGTACTTC CASSLTSGRQETQYF
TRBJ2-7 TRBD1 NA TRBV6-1 TGTGCCAGCAGAAGACAGGGGGCTGTAGACGAGCAGTACTTC CASRRQGAVDEQYF
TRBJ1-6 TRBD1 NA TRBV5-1 TGCGCCAGCAGTCGGGGGACAGCTTTCTATAATTCACCCCTCCACTTT CASSRGTAFYNSPLHF
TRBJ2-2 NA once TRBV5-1 TGCGCCAGCAGCTCTAGGACTACGAACACCGGGGAGCTGTTTTTT CASSSRTTNTGELFF
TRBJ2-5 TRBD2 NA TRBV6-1 TGTGCCACCACCTGGGGGGGGGAAGAGACCCAGTACTTC CATTWGGEETQYF
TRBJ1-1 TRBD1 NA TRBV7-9 TGTGCCAGCAGCTTGGGGACAGTGAACACTGAAGCTTTCTTT CASSLGTVNTEAFF
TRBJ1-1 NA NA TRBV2 TGTGCCAGCACCCTGGGGGCAGGGTCGGCTTTCTTT CASTLGAGSAFF
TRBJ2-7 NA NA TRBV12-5 TGTGCTAGTGGTTTAGCGAGCGAGCAGTACTTC CASGLASEQYF
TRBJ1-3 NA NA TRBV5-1 TGCGCCAGCAGCTCGCAGCGGTCGGGGTCCGCCGGAAACACCATATATTTT CASSSQRSGSAGNTIYF